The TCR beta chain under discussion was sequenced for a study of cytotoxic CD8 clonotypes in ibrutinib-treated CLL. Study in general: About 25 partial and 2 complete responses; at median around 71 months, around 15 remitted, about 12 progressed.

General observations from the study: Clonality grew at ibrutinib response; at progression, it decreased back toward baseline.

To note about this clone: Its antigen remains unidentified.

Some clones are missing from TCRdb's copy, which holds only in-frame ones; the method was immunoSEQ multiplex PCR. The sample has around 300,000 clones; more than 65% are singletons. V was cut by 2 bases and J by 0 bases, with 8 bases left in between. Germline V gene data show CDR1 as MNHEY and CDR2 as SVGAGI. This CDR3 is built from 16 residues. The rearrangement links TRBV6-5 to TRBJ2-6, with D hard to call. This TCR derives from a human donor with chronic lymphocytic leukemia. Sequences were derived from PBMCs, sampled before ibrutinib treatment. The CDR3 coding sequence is TGTGCCAGCAGTTACGGTGTCAGCTCTGGGGCCAACGTCCTGACTTTC. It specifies CASSYGVSSGANVLTF.